This T cell receptor (beta chain) was retrieved from a study of T cell responses to AZD1222 COVID-19 vaccine (dated by TCRdb to 2020 to 2023). A note on the overall study: A total of 233 trial participants underwent TCR sequencing, of whom nearly 210 had received two doses of AZD1222 and about 26 had received two doses of the MenACWY control vaccine. Enrollment into the trials was organized by age into subgroups of 18-55, 56-69 and 70-plus years, and those subgroups contained roughly 140, 27 and 60 TCR-sequenced participants, respectively. Study-level results and caveats: Most participants were white British and females outnumbered males, and the authors suggested that clonal diversity may have been underestimated. The whole spike protein was spanned by vaccine-associated CD4 TCRs, and dominant responses were seen in regions 160-218 and 743-854. Reportedly, almost half of the unique spike-specific TCRs recognized epitopes lying outside the regions that are mutated in the B.1.351 and B.1.1.7 variants. After two AZD1222 doses, spike-specific TCR breadth and depth were significantly higher than at day 0 and than in MenACWY recipients. Conclusions about previously exposed vaccinees are limited because only a handful of AZD1222 recipients were SARS-CoV-2 seropositive at baseline. The 56-69-year group was small, and its depth increase did not reach significance, likely because of low power. Because no day 14 peak-response samples were available, repertoires were characterized only after the peak T cell response.

The CDR3 regions of human TCRbeta chains were analyzed by immunosequencing. The paper's processing steps were these. TCRs in the repertoires were matched against a reference library of SARS-CoV-2-specific TCRs that had been generated with the MIRA antigen-specificity platform. Breadth was defined as the fraction of unique TCRs that were SARS-CoV-2-associated, and depth was defined as the fraction of total T cells that were SARS-CoV-2-associated. Using the MIRA data, each spike-specific TCR was mapped to the spike region that the TCR reacts to and placed in a CD4 or CD8 class. Log10-transformed breadth and depth values were compared by one-way ANOVA with Sidak's multiple comparisons tests. TCRdb took over this immuneACCESS table, retaining in-frame rearrangements with V and J assigned. Such tables are incomplete; in checked studies, under half of the missing clones stem from an unresolved V gene, and the remainder is unexplained. The V and J calls and the clone size are those of that table, but D and trimming were determined from the DNA. For this sample the table gives 160,000 or so clones, of which around nine tenths were detected only once. Jointly, the top ten make up roughly 6.9% of the sample.

The germline V gene supplies CDR1 SGDLS and CDR2 YYNGEE. The trim is 0 bases for V and 7 bases for J, with a gap of 13 bases between the germline ends. The CDR3 sequence holds 14 residues, the cysteine and phenylalanine included. Solely the CDR3 DNA is kept, with 42 bases framed from the first base. Taken with the paper, the label for time point translates to: sample from adult after SARS-CoV-2 infection, after symptom onset. Two convalescent COVID-19 patients, sampled after symptom onset from adults with prior SARS-CoV-2 infection, were also TCR-sequenced for comparison. For this clone: It has no known antigen specificity. It has no much larger one-base neighbor in the sample; base qualities were not kept.

The source is an adult who had recovered from COVID-19. Rearrangement joined TRBV9 to TRBJ1-2, with the D gene uncertain. The sequencing used peripheral blood, collected after recovery from COVID-19. The CDR3 loop reads CASSVDAGYGGYTF. The nucleotides are TGTGCCAGCAGCGTAGACGCGGGGTACGGTGGCTACACCTTC.